Listed here are 20 T cell receptor beta chains from one sample, sequenced in a study of cytomegalovirus exposure and HLA in healthy donors. The PCR ran on 60 Vbeta and 13 Jbeta primers. Measured with immunoSEQ multiplex PCR; TCRdb has only the in-frame clones, and not every one. The sample yields 180,000 or so clones, approximately 78% seen once. Material for sequencing was PBMCs. The receptor set was obtained from a human donor in good health.

The chain joins TRBV9 to TRBJ2-1, with D perhaps TRBD2 (7 bases). In germline, CDR1 is SGDLS, CDR2 YYNGEE. This CDR3 region has 15 residues. Trimming took 0 bases from V and 5 from J, leaving 12 bases between them. The chain's CDR3 is CASSVGGGLNNEQFF. In DNA form, the CDR3 reads TGTGCCAGCAGCGTAGGCGGGGGCCTAAACAATGAGCAGTTCTTC.

This clone came up many times. The gene calls are TRBV4-3 and TRBJ2-7; 9 bases fit TRBD1. CDR3 size: 15 residues. The germline CDR1 and CDR2 sequences are LGHNA and YSLEER. J was trimmed by 7 bases and V by 0 bases; bases with no gene match: 7. CDR3 in DNA: TGCGCCAGCAGCCAAGATGGGACAGGGAACAGGGAGCAGTACTTC. Translating gives CASSQDGTGNREQYF.

The rearrangement joins TRBV18 to TRBJ1-4, with D uncertain. Germline assignment: CDR1 KGHSH and CDR2 LQKENI. Trimming stripped 0 bases from V and 8 bases from J, with 7 bases between. The CDR3 contains 13 residues. The CDR3 reads CASSPPEREKLFF. The DNA for the CDR3 is TGTGCCAGCTCACCACCGGAGCGGGAAAAACTGTTTTTT.

The chain combines TRBV29-1 with TRBJ1-5; unclear D gene. The CDR3 sequence is 14 residues long. Germline V lookup: CDR1 SQVTM, CDR2 ANQGSEA. Trimming removed 6 bases at V and 3 bases at J, with 15 bases between. The CDR3 DNA reads TGCAGCGTGAACGAGAACGGAGTCAATCAGCCCCAGCATTTT. Translated, it gives CSVNENGVNQPQHF.

This clone showed up just a few times. The rearrangement joins TRBV7-3 to TRBJ2-2; TRBD2 agrees at 8 bases. CDR1 is SGHTA and CDR2 is FQGTGA in the germline V gene. V shed 5 bases, J shed 2 bases, and the junction held 4 bases outside the gene matches. The CDR3 consists of 15 residues. Written as DNA, the CDR3 is TGTGCCAGCAGCCCAGGACTAGCAAACACCGGGGAGCTGTTTTTT. It codes for CASSPGLANTGELFF.

V gene TRBV29-1 combines with J gene TRBJ1-1; 8 bases are a match to TRBD1. This CDR3 comprises 17 residues. CDR1 SQVTM and CDR2 ANQGSEA come from the germline V gene. With 6 bases clipped from V and 0 bases from J, the junction kept 15 bases outside the gene matches. In DNA, the CDR3 is TGCAGCGTCCTCCCGAGGACAGGGAGGACGATGAACACTGAAGCTTTCTTT. Its protein is CSVLPRTGRTMNTEAFF.

J is TRBJ2-6 and V is TRBV11-2; D call uncertain. The V end lost 4 bases, the J end lost 0 bases, and 4 bases lay between the germline ends. CDR3 length equals 14 residues. The germline CDR1 and CDR2 sequences are SGHAT and FQNNGV. CDR3 residues: CASSWSSGANVLTF. The CDR3 DNA is TGTGCCAGCAGCTGGAGCTCTGGGGCCAACGTCCTGACTTTC.

The chain employs TRBV5-6 and TRBJ1-6; maybe TRBD1 (5 bases). With 0 bases removed from V and 6 bases from J, the gap between germline ends came to 7 bases. This CDR3 has 14 amino acids. Germline lookup yields CDR1 SGHDT and CDR2 YYEEEE. CDR3 loop: CASSLGGVNSPLHF. The CDR3 coding sequence is TGTGCCAGCAGCTTGGGGGGGGTTAATTCACCCCTCCACTTT.

This clone was seen only once. The rearrangement joins TRBV4-1 to TRBJ1-3; TRBD1 matches at 7 bases. Per the germline V gene, CDR1 is MGHRA and CDR2 is YSYEKL. V shed 4 bases and J 0 bases; nucleotides not matched to a gene: 6. There are 16 residues in the CDR3. CDR3 in amino acids: CASSRVGQASGNTIYF. In nucleotides, the CDR3 is TGCGCCAGCAGCCGAGTTGGACAGGCCTCTGGAAACACCATATATTTT.

The chain couples TRBV6-6 to TRBJ1-1, with D perhaps matching TRBD1 (5 bases). Germline V gene sequence: CDR1 MNHNY, CDR2 SVGAGI (reference sequence). The CDR3 spans 14 residues. V was trimmed by 6 bases and J by 5 bases, leaving 16 bases between them. The CDR3 nucleotides are TGTGCCAGCAGAACCCAGGGCCCCCAAACTGAAGCTTTCTTT. Its protein product is CASRTQGPQTEAFF.

The rearrangement links TRBV5-6 to TRBJ2-7, with D unclear. CDR3 length: 14 residues. V lost 1 base, J lost 5 bases, and 13 bases lay in between. Germline V gene sequence: CDR1 SGHDT, CDR2 YYEEEE. In nucleotides, the CDR3 is TGTGCCAGCAGCTTGTACCAGATCCGCAACGAGCAGTACTTC. Translation gives CASSLYQIRNEQYF.

The chain links TRBV30 to TRBJ2-5, with a weak D call TRBD2 (6 bases). The tail of the sequence fits TRBJ2-7 better, so the J call may be wrong. The CDR3 contains 13 residues. Germline CDR1 GTSNPN, CDR2 SVGIG (reference sequence). This CDR3 reads CAWSDGGWNEQYF. The CDR3 DNA sequence: TGTGCCTGGAGTGACGGAGGGTGGAACGAGCAGTACTTC.

The chain joins TRBV11-3 to TRBJ1-1, with 9 bases that match TRBD1. Germline V CDR1 and CDR2: SGHNT, YENEEA. CDR3 length equals 14 residues. V was pared by 4 bases and J by 3 bases, with 3 bases of the junction left unmatched. The CDR3 region is CASSSRQGDTEAFF. The DNA of the CDR3 is TGTGCCAGCAGCTCCAGACAGGGGGACACTGAAGCTTTCTTT.

J is TRBJ2-3 and V is TRBV6-5; D is perhaps TRBD1 (6 bases). This CDR3 has 13 residues. Germline V gene sequence: CDR1 MNHEY, CDR2 SVGAGI. Trimming removed 6 bases from V and 0 bases from J, with 7 bases in between. CDR3 loop: CASRDSSTDTQYF. CDR3 nucleotides: TGTGCCAGCAGGGACAGTAGCACAGATACGCAGTATTTT.

V is TRBV2 and J is TRBJ1-1; a weak D match, TRBD1 (6 bases). Trimming pared 8 bases from V and 7 bases from J, leaving 17 bases between. Germline CDR1 and CDR2: SNHLY and FYNNEI. The CDR3 runs to 13 residues. This CDR3 is CASVENRVREAFF. The CDR3 nucleotides read TGTGCCAGCGTAGAAAACAGGGTTCGTGAAGCTTTCTTT.

The V gene is TRBV2, the J gene TRBJ1-1, with unresolved D. With 4 bases removed from V and 0 bases from J, the gap between germline ends came to 6 bases. The CDR3 contains 13 residues. Per germline, CDR1 SNHLY and CDR2 FYNNEI. CDR3 sequence reads: CASSVVVNTEAFF. For the CDR3, the DNA is TGTGCCAGCAGTGTGGTAGTGAACACTGAAGCTTTCTTT.

This clone has just a few counts. Compared with germline, one end of the junction differs, possibly owing to a read error. The rearrangement uses TRBV7-9 and TRBJ1-2; 10 nucleotides match TRBD1. The V gene's germline CDR1 is SEHNR and CDR2 FQNEAQ (reference sequence). CDR3 size: 16 residues. CDR3 in DNA: TGTTCCAGCAGCTCACCGGGACAGGGGATGGACTATGGCTACACCTTC. It codes for CSSSSPGQGMDYGYTF.

Only a few counts were recorded for this clone. The genes are TRBV30 and TRBJ1-1; 7 bases match TRBD1. In germline, CDR1 is GTSNPN, CDR2 SVGIG (reference sequence). The V and J ends lost 3 bases and 5 bases, in that order; junction bases with no gene match: 9. The CDR3 runs to 14 residues. CDR3 sequence reads: CAWSHRGVETEAFF. CDR3 DNA sequence: TGTGCCTGGAGCCACAGGGGAGTGGAGACTGAAGCTTTCTTT.

This rearrangement joins TRBV27 to TRBJ2-7, with TRBD1 matching over 7 bases. The germline V gene encodes CDR1 MNHEY and CDR2 SMNVEV (reference sequence). The V segment lost 4 bases and the J segment 4 bases; nucleotides outside the gene matches: 10. The CDR3 is made up of 15 amino acids. The CDR3: CASSSATGILYEQYF. CDR3 DNA sequence: TGTGCCAGCAGTTCAGCGACAGGGATTTTGTACGAGCAGTACTTC.

The rearrangement links TRBV6-1 to TRBJ2-7, with TRBD2 identical over 7 bases. The V and J ends lost 5 bases and 0 bases, in that order; junction bases with no gene match: 7. The germline V gene encodes CDR1 MNHNS and CDR2 SASEGT. This CDR3 comprises 15 residues. The CDR3 nucleotides are TGTGCCAGCAGTTGGGGGAGGGGCAGCTCCTACGAGCAGTACTTC. Residues: CASSWGRGSSYEQYF.